The 15 T cell receptor beta chains presented below share a single source sample, sequenced in a study of post-analysis software for immune sequencing data. TCR beta libraries were prepared from cDNA with unique molecular identifiers. TCRdb independently ran MiXCR on the PCR reads; one entry per CDR3 protein. The table shows roughly 150,000 distinct CDR3 sequences, with approximately 35% occurring only once. The material sequenced was blood, taken after autologous hematopoietic stem cell transplantation. The receptors come from a girl aged 10-17 years with multiple sclerosis.

In DNA form, the CDR3 reads TGTGCCAGCAGGGGGGTCGGGACCTACGAGCAGTACTTC. Translated, it gives CASRGVGTYEQYF. The chain carries TRBV2 and TRBJ2-7; D assignment may be TRBD1 or TRBD2 (5 bases each). V gave up 6 bases and J gave up 2 bases, with 11 bases separating them. The CDR3 runs 13 residues. CDR1 is SNHLY and CDR2 is FYNNEI in the germline V gene. Complete variable domain (other parts from reference TRBV2 and TRBJ2-7): EPEVTQTPSHQVTQMGQEVILRCVPISNHLYFYWYRQILGQKVEFLVSFYNNEISEKSEIFDDQFSVERPDGSNFTLKIRSTKLEDSAMYFCASRGVGTYEQYFGPGTRLTVT.

Ten or more counts support this clonotype. The chain is built from TRBV29-1 and TRBJ2-1, with 11 bases that match TRBD2. Germline-derived CDR1 and CDR2 are SQVTM and ANQGSEA. The CDR3 contains 15 residues. J lost 5 bases, V lost 6 bases, and 9 bases had no gene match. The CDR3 protein is CSVPRLAGTNNEQFF. The CDR3 DNA reads TGCAGCGTCCCCCGACTAGCGGGAACTAACAATGAGCAGTTCTTC.

This clonotype was detected a few times. V gene TRBV6-2 or TRBV6-3 combines with J gene TRBJ2-1, with 7 bases aligning to TRBD1. Trimming took 7 bases from V and 0 from J; bases not matched to a gene: 18. Germline CDR1 and CDR2: MNHEY and SVGEGT. The length of the CDR3 is 19 residues. CDR3 nucleotide sequence: TGTGCCAGCATCCCAACGGGTATAGTAGGGGGCCGCTCCTACAATGAGCAGTTCTTC. Protein sequence: CASIPTGIVGGRSYNEQFF.

The chain links TRBV6-2 or TRBV6-3 to TRBJ2-1; 8 bases are shared with TRBD2. The CDR3 totals 15 residues. V gave up 5 bases and J gave up 8 bases; unmatched junction bases: 11. Germline V gene lookup returns CDR1 MNHEY and CDR2 SVGEGT. DNA for the CDR3: TGTGCCAGCAGTCCCCAGGGCGGGAGGCGATATGAGCAGTTCTTC. Encoded protein: CASSPQGGRRYEQFF.

This clonotype has only a few counts. The chain couples TRBV6-1 to TRBJ1-2; D perhaps matches TRBD1 (5 bases). Trimming removed 7 bases at V and 2 bases at J, with 14 bases between. Germline loops: CDR1 MNHNS, CDR2 SASEGT. The CDR3 covers 14 residues. The CDR3 coding sequence is TGTGCCAGCAAACGGGACTTCAGGAACTATGGCTACACCTTC. Its translation: CASKRDFRNYGYTF.

This clonotype was recorded only once. This chain links TRBV20-1 with TRBJ2-3; no clear D gene. Trimming stripped 2 bases from V and 5 bases from J, with 14 bases between. CDR1 is DFQATT, CDR2 SNEGSKA, per germline (reference sequence). The CDR3 is made up of 14 amino acids. DNA for the CDR3: TGCAGTGCTAGACTACCCGGGTGGATAGATACGCAGTATTTT. It is translated as CSARLPGWIDTQYF.

Concerning this clonotype: Possible read error: a much larger clone is one base away. This sequence joins TRBV10-3 and TRBJ2-5; tentatively, D is TRBD2 (6 bases). The CDR3 is 16 residues long. V lost 6 bases and J lost 1, with 18 bases in between. Per the germline V gene, CDR1 is ENHRY and CDR2 is SYGVKD. CDR3 sequence (DNA): TGTGCCATCAGCGACCTCATGGCGGGGTCCCAAGAGACCCAGTACTTC. Its translation is CAISDLMAGSQETQYF.

This clonotype was recorded a few times. The chain carries TRBV7-9 and TRBJ1-2, with TRBD1 matching over 9 bases. CDR3 length: 12 residues. Trimming cost V 1 base and J 13 bases; bases outside gene matches: 4. Germline values: CDR1 SEHNR, CDR2 FQNEAQ (reference sequence). CDR3 bases: TGTGCCAGCAGCTTAGGGACAGGGGAGATCACCTTC. It translates to CASSLGTGEITF.

CDR3 coding DNA: TGCAGTGCTAGATATCCGGGACAGGGCCACTATGGCTACACCTTC. This encodes CSARYPGQGHYGYTF. The V and J genes are TRBV20-1 and TRBJ1-2; TRBD1 agrees at 9 bases. The CDR3 is 15 residues long. V lost 2 bases and J lost 3; bases outside the gene matches: 7. Germline lookup yields CDR1 DFQATT and CDR2 SNEGSKA (reference sequence).

This chain links TRBV5-1 with TRBJ2-3; TRBD2 matches at 16 bases. Germline V gives CDR1 SGHRS, CDR2 YFSETQ. V trimming: 4 bases; J trimming: 4 bases; junction bases outside the gene matches: 9. The CDR3 consists of 18 residues. The CDR3 bases are TGCGCCAGCAGCCCCCCGGGACTAGCGGGAGGGCGACCAGATACGCAGTATTTT. It yields the protein CASSPPGLAGGRPDTQYF.

This clonotype has just a few counts. This sequence joins TRBV27 and TRBJ2-1; unclear D gene. V lost 0 bases, J lost 4 bases, and 7 bases lay in between. The germline V gene has CDR1 MNHEY and CDR2 SMNVEV (reference sequence). The CDR3 is made up of 14 amino acids. The CDR3 loop is CASSLSRRYNEQFF. The CDR3 DNA sequence: TGTGCCAGCAGTTTATCTCGGAGATACAATGAGCAGTTCTTC.

This clonotype was seen a few times. The chain combines TRBV24-1 with TRBJ2-1; D possibly matches TRBD1 or TRBD2 (5 bases each). The CDR3 is 16 amino acids. The V end lost 4 bases, the J end lost 4 bases, and 16 bases lay between the germline ends. The germline CDR1 and CDR2 sequences are KGHDR and SFDVKD. The CDR3 DNA is TGTGCCACCAGTGACTCAATCTCGTGGGGGTACAATGAGCAGTTCTTC. It specifies CATSDSISWGYNEQFF.

This rearrangement joins TRBV5-1 to TRBJ2-5; no reliable D call. The CDR3 has 16 residues. V lost 0 bases to trimming and J lost 4 bases, with 16 bases between them. Germline CDR1 and CDR2: SGHRS and YFSETQ. CDR3 sequence (DNA): TGCGCCAGCAGCTTGGCCCTAGGCAAGAGGATAGAGACCCAGTACTTC. Protein product: CASSLALGKRIETQYF. The full variable domain, rest sourced from reference TRBV5-1 and TRBJ2-5, is KAGVTQTPRYLIKTRGQQVTLSCSPISGHRSVSWYQQTPGQGLQFLFEYFSETQRNKGNFPGRFSGRQFSNSRSEMNVSTLELGDSALYLCASSLALGKRIETQYFGPGTRLLVL.

This clonotype appeared a single time. Just one base apart from a much larger clone, this may be a read error. This sequence joins TRBV4-1 and TRBJ2-1, with D tentatively TRBD1 (5 bases). This CDR3 is 15 amino acids long. Looked up from germline, CDR1 is MGHRA and CDR2 is YSYEKL. The germline V and J ends were trimmed by 0 bases and 2 bases, with 8 bases remaining between them. The chain's CDR3 is CASSQEADTYNEQFF. For the CDR3, the DNA is TGCGCCAGCAGCCAAGAGGCGGACACCTACAATGAGCAGTTCTTC.

This clonotype was picked up a small number of times. The gene calls are TRBV6-6 and TRBJ2-1, with 11 bases lining up with TRBD1. Germline CDR1 reads MNHNY; CDR2 reads SVGAGI (reference sequence). J gave up 2 bases and V 5 bases, and 2 bases lay outside the gene matches. This CDR3 region has 15 residues. In nucleotides, the CDR3 is TGTGCCAGCAGTGCGGGACAGGGGGCCTACAATGAGCAGTTCTTC. This encodes CASSAGQGAYNEQFF.